The clone carrying this T cell receptor beta chain was seen a few times. The target antigen is unknown. The data were obtained in a study of cytomegalovirus exposure and HLA in healthy donors. This CDR3 comprises 15 residues. CDR1 and CDR2 from the germline V gene are SEHNR and FQNEAQ (reference sequence). V dropped 1 base and J dropped 9 bases, with 13 bases sitting between them. Clones were sequenced by immunoSEQ multiplex PCR, and TCRdb holds only the in-frame ones, with some missing. Of approximately 150,000 clones in the sample, more than 75% were seen once. Study results and caveats: According to the study, 180 or so TCR beta chains were cytomegalovirus-associated.

The V gene is TRBV7-9, the J gene TRBJ1-6; D remains unclear. This receptor was obtained from a woman between 25 and 40 years old in good health and CMV-seronegative. Sequenced material: PBMCs. In DNA, the CDR3 is TGTGCCAGCAGCTTAGGGCAGGTCTTTGGTTCACCCCTCCACTTT. Its translation: CASSLGQVFGSPLHF.